The rows below give T cell receptor beta chains drawn from one sample of a study of somatic mutations in cytotoxic T cells in rheumatoid arthritis. Assay used: immunoSEQ multiplex PCR; TCRdb lists only in-frame clones, some missing. In the table there are 15,000 or so clones, roughly 80% of which are singletons. Sequencing input: CD8+ T cells sorted from blood. These receptors all come from an adult with rheumatoid arthritis. Each CDR3 is given with its conserved first and last residue. The order of the fields is CDR3 protein, V gene.

CDR3aa: CASSMSNQPQHF
v_gene: TRBV19

CDR3aa: CASSATGFNEKLFF
v_gene: TRBV7-6

CDR3aa: CASSRGPPGQGTGEQYF
v_gene: TRBV7-2

CDR3aa: CATSSTGGPQTQYF
v_gene: TRBV27

CDR3aa: CASSLVGSDSPNTEAFF
v_gene: TRBV11-2

CDR3aa: CASSLLNVANSPLHF
v_gene: TRBV6-5

CDR3aa: CASSSTSIAGTGHYVLVEAFF
v_gene: TRBV27

CDR3aa: CASSGTLDTQYF
v_gene: TRBV25-1

CDR3aa: CASRGLGHPTYEQYF
v_gene: TRBV19

CDR3aa: CASSLGTVSSYGYTF
v_gene: TRBV7-8

CDR3aa: CASSPTGEETQYF
v_gene: TRBV11-2

CDR3aa: CASSEAEMRKGSPLHF
v_gene: TRBV2

CDR3aa: CASSLVSRETYNEQFF
v_gene: TRBV7-9

CDR3aa: CASSLLRNQPQHF
v_gene: TRBV5-8

CDR3aa: CASSLLWTEISTDTQYF
v_gene: TRBV7-9

CDR3aa: CASQGVYEQYF
v_gene: TRBV6-6

CDR3aa: CASSLLTTRAYEQYF
v_gene: TRBV5-5

CDR3aa: CAISESVWETYGYTF
v_gene: TRBV10-3

CDR3aa: CASSLEFRVQETQYF
v_gene: TRBV7-2

CDR3aa: CASSLVEVSSGNTIYF
v_gene: TRBV5-1

CDR3aa: CASSLVGSGDTEAFF
v_gene: TRBV7-9

CDR3aa: CASSYRPTDTQYF
v_gene: TRBV6-6

CDR3aa: CASSTGTDTQYF
v_gene: TRBV2

CDR3aa: CASSVATDSYNSPLHF
v_gene: TRBV9

CDR3aa: CASLNGDETYNSPLHF
v_gene: TRBV10-2

CDR3aa: CASSFPTSGGLYYNEQFF
v_gene: TRBV5-1

CDR3aa: CASSYGQRMSYEQYF
v_gene: TRBV6-6

CDR3aa: CASSSDRGHDTQYF
v_gene: TRBV7-9

CDR3aa: CASSIIKAAGDDRNIQYF
v_gene: TRBV19

CDR3aa: CASSLKGWDEQFF
v_gene: TRBV5-1

CDR3aa: CASSSPGTGFDEQYF
v_gene: TRBV9

CDR3aa: CASSFDREIGGTF
v_gene: TRBV5-4

CDR3aa: CASRLTGAGNTIYF
v_gene: TRBV11-2

CDR3aa: CASSLVRREAFF
v_gene: TRBV11-2

CDR3aa: CASSSHRVYGELFF
v_gene: TRBV28

CDR3aa: CAISDPGRYGYTF
v_gene: TRBV10-3

CDR3aa: CASSPSGVRTYNEQFF
v_gene: TRBV4-1

CDR3aa: CASSLAGVLEYEQYF
v_gene: TRBV7-9

CDR3aa: CSVFSGRGADGYTF
v_gene: TRBV29-1

CDR3aa: CASSQDPGLAGGLTGELFF
v_gene: TRBV4-1

CDR3aa: CASTPTRRADYGYTF
v_gene: TRBV27

CDR3aa: CASSEVGGNQPQHF
v_gene: TRBV7-9

CDR3aa: CASSLVSGANTGELFF
v_gene: TRBV7-2

CDR3aa: CASSPAGTSGVNEQFF
v_gene: TRBV4-1

CDR3aa: CASSFRRYSWDMLNTEAFF
v_gene: TRBV28

CDR3aa: CASSYDVGYTEAFF
v_gene: TRBV6-5

CDR3aa: CASGTGTGAFRAYEQYF
v_gene: TRBV11-2

CDR3aa: CASSGALTDEQYF
v_gene: TRBV19

CDR3aa: CASSTTGGVSGELFF
v_gene: TRBV27

CDR3aa: CASSRRPESTDTQYF
v_gene: TRBV5-6

CDR3aa: CASIFSGVENIQYF
v_gene: TRBV2

CDR3aa: CASYSGGVGNEQFF
v_gene: TRBV2